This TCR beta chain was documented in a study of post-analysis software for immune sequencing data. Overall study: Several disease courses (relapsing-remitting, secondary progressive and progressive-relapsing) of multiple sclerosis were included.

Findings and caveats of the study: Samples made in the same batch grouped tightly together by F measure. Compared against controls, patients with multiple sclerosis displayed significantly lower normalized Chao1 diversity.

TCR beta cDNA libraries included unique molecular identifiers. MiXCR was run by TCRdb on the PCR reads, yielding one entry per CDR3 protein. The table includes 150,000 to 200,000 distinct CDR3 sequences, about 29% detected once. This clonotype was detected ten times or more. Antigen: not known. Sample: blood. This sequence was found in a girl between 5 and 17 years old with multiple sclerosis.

CDR3 loop: CAISIAGSSYNEQFF. CDR3 bases: TGTGCCATCAGTATAGCGGGTAGCTCCTACAATGAGCAGTTCTTC. The chain uses TRBV10-3 and TRBJ2-1; TRBD2 matches 7 bases. The CDR3 runs 15 residues. Germline values: CDR1 ENHRY, CDR2 SYGVKD. V lost 5 bases and J lost 0; bases outside the gene matches: 4.